The source of this T cell receptor beta chain is a study of shared clonotypes between healthy human individuals. CDR1 is MNHNY, CDR2 SVGAGI, per germline (reference sequence). V shed 10 bases and J shed 2 bases, with 4 bases lying between them. There are 10 residues in the CDR3. Clones were read by immunoSEQ multiplex PCR, and TCRdb kept only the in-frame ones, dropping some. The sample yields about 2.3 million clones, 85% to 95% seen once. The origin of this receptor is a man in his late teens or twenties in good health. Some clones in this sample may be carry-over from other donors' samples. Input material: naive CD4+ T cells from PBMCs. Subset meaning: CD45RA+ positively selected. This chain joins TRBV6-6 and TRBJ2-3; D remains ambiguous. CDR3 in DNA: TGTGCCACCCTCACAGATACGCAGTATTTT. This codes for CATLTDTQYF.